This T cell receptor (beta chain) was captured by sequencing in a study of human T cells and chemical hapten exposure (dated by TCRdb to 2020 to 2022). Broadly, across the study: For sensitization, 2% DPC in acetone was applied to a 2 cm by 2 cm area of upper inner arm skin. Patch testing was performed on the upper back with Finn chambers containing 0.01% DPC, and the patch tests were scored after 6 days according to International Contact Dermatitis Research Group standards. The mostly female patient cohort included alopecia areata with under or over 50% scalp involvement, alopecia totalis and alopecia universalis. Blood samples were taken from patients before sensitization (week 0) and then at 2, 6 and about 24 weeks after DPC sensitization. Libraries were combined into a pool for sequencing, and differences in TCR yield between samples came mainly from small differences in library volumes within the pool. Throughout the roughly 26-week study period, patients were also given weekly therapeutic DPC doses on the scalp. Peripheral blood TCR repertoire changes were tracked in vivo in alopecia patients during primary and secondary sensitization to the hapten diphenylcyclopropenone (DPC). Blood for TCR sequencing was provided by twenty-nine alopecia patients at one to four time points (pre-sensitization, 2, 6 and 24 weeks). Study-wide conclusions, independent of this receptor: Patch test score was positively correlated with the number of PT1 expanded TCRs, with significance at thresholds 8, 16 and 32 but not at 4. Repeated subsampling changed both the strength of the expansion versus patch-test correlation and the threshold at which that correlation became significant. DPC sensitization did not change how many TCRs were above 1 in 1000 frequency, and no evidence was found of alterations in global repertoire structure. Alopecia, a presumed autoimmune disease, was present in all patients, so the immune response of the patients might differ from that of healthy individuals. Significantly more large CDR3 similarity clusters were formed by expanded TCRs than by pre-sensitization or healthy control sets, consistent with antigen-driven responses.

The library came from RACE. The instrument was a NextSeq 500. During library preparation, unique molecular identifiers were attached to individual cDNA molecules so that TCRs could be counted in a quantitative, reproducible way. From each blood RNA sample, both TCR alpha and TCR beta chains were sequenced. For the original study's pipeline: A median of about 100,000 TCRs per sample was observed, with a range of roughly 23,224 to 750,000. V, J and CDR3 annotation of the TCR reads was carried out using the Decombinator software suite. To make PS versus PT1 abundance plots, every sample was subsampled to the same number of TCRs (28,000). Expanded TCRs were defined as absent before sensitization and observed at least eight times at the 2-week time point. TCRdb ran its own pipeline on the public reads, namely fastp trimming at Q25 and MiXCR clone calling, and kept in-frame beta chains. Here each entry gathers all rows of one CDR3 protein and keeps the most common genes and DNA. The V and J calls were determined by TCRdb, not by the authors. The sample has 300,000 to 450,000 distinct CDR3 sequences on record, around 5% of them singletons. The ten most abundant clones make up around 8% of the sample.

The CDR3 contains 15 residues, cysteine and phenylalanine counted. The kept DNA is CDR3 alone, 45 bases in frame from the first base. V sheds 1 base and J sheds 7 bases, leaving 14 bases between their ends. The germline V gene encodes CDR1 LGHNA and CDR2 YNFKEQ. This clonotype was recorded many times. The antigen it recognizes is unknown. Base qualities were left out, and no much larger clone turns up one base away. The sample's time point label, decoded: pre-sensitization, week 0. In the paper's terms, the treatment or condition label means: therapeutic diphenylcyclopropenone sensitization with weekly scalp DPC. At every patch-test visit, the blood draw took place before the patch test was put on. To be eligible, patients had to be aged 18 to 70, diagnosed with alopecia and judged suitable for DPC therapy, while pregnant patients were excluded. Unfractionated whole blood was collected in Tempus Blood RNA tubes, and total RNA was extracted from that blood.

The sequence is built from TRBV4-2 and TRBJ2-1; TRBD2 is perhaps the D gene, given 6 matching bases. Material: whole blood, obtained in connection with sensitization to the hapten diphenylcyclopropenone (DPC). This receptor was taken from a woman between 18 and 29 years old with alopecia areata. Some clones in this sample may be carry-over from other donors' samples. The bases are TGTGCCAGCAGCCAAGCGGGGGAGCAAGGTAATGAGCAGTTCTTC. This is translated as CASSQAGEQGNEQFF.